Listed below are T cell receptor beta chains from one sample, sequenced in a study of cytomegalovirus exposure and HLA in healthy donors. Some clones are missing from TCRdb's copy, which holds only in-frame ones; the method was immunoSEQ multiplex PCR. The table records roughly 100,000 clones, 70% to 80% of them present only once. The sequenced material came from PBMCs. These receptors were taken from a female donor in good health and CMV-seronegative. Both conserved end residues are part of each CDR3. The D gene is left open where the match is weak. Rows may omit the clone size; those that give it use once, few, many or a size class.

D: TRBD2; J: TRBJ2-5; size: -; V: TRBV4-1; DNA: TGCGCCAGCATACGGGGGTTGGTTTTTGGGACTAGCGGAGACCAAGAGACCCAGTACTTC; CDR3: CASIRGLVFGTSGDQETQYF
D: -; J: TRBJ2-7; size: -; V: TRBV19; DNA: TGTGCCAGTAGTATGAACAGCTACGAGCAGTACTTC; CDR3: CASSMNSYEQYF
D: TRBD1; J: TRBJ2-7; size: -; V: TRBV27; DNA: TGTGCCAGCAGTTTAACAGTTGGGACAGGGGTAAGGGAGCAGTACTTC; CDR3: CASSLTVGTGVREQYF
D: TRBD1; J: TRBJ2-3; size: -; V: TRBV29-1; DNA: TGCAGCGGTGACAGGGGGCTGAGCACAGATACGCAGTATTTT; CDR3: CSGDRGLSTDTQYF
D: -; J: TRBJ1-1; size: -; V: TRBV5-1; DNA: TGCGCCAGCAAATGGGGACTGGGGAACACTGAAGCTTTCTTT; CDR3: CASKWGLGNTEAFF
D: -; J: TRBJ1-2; size: -; V: TRBV6-1; DNA: TGTGCCAGCAGTGAAAGTGGGGCCCTAGGGTATGGCTACACCTTC; CDR3: CASSESGALGYGYTF
D: TRBD2; J: TRBJ2-1; size: -; V: TRBV9; DNA: TGTGCCAGCAGCGTGATAGCGGGGGCCCCCAATGAGCAGTTCTTC; CDR3: CASSVIAGAPNEQFF
D: TRBD2; J: TRBJ2-1; size: once; V: TRBV5-4; DNA: TGTGCCAGCAGCTTTCAACTAGCGGGAGTGAGGGAGCAGTTCTTC; CDR3: CASSFQLAGVREQFF
D: -; J: TRBJ1-2; size: -; V: TRBV28; DNA: TGTGCCAGCAGAGCTTCTTGGGGCGCGGTCTCCTGGGGCTACACCTTC; CDR3: CASRASWGAVSWGYTF
D: TRBD2; J: TRBJ2-1; size: -; V: TRBV18; DNA: TGTGCCAGCTCACCGGGGACTAGCGGGAGGGGGAACAATGAGCAGTTCTTC; CDR3: CASSPGTSGRGNNEQFF
D: TRBD1; J: TRBJ1-2; size: -; V: TRBV30; DNA: TGTGCCTGGAGTGCGGACAGGGGGATCGGGAGCTACACCTTC; CDR3: CAWSADRGIGSYTF
D: -; J: TRBJ2-1; size: -; V: TRBV6-1; DNA: TGTGCCAGCAGTGGTTTGGGCGGGTTAGCGCTTAGGGGGAACGAGCAGTTCTTC; CDR3: CASSGLGGLALRGNEQFF
D: -; J: TRBJ2-5; size: -; V: TRBV15; DNA: TGTGCCACCACCAACGGGACTTGGGAGACCCAGTACTTC; CDR3: CATTNGTWETQYF
D: TRBD2; J: TRBJ2-1; size: -; V: TRBV10-3; DNA: TGTGCCATCAGTGAGGGAGCGGGGCCCTACAATGAGCAGTTCTTC; CDR3: CAISEGAGPYNEQFF
D: -; J: TRBJ2-1; size: -; V: TRBV7-9; DNA: TGTTCCAGCAGCTTAGGTAGAAATGAGCAGTTCTTC; CDR3: CSSSLGRNEQFF